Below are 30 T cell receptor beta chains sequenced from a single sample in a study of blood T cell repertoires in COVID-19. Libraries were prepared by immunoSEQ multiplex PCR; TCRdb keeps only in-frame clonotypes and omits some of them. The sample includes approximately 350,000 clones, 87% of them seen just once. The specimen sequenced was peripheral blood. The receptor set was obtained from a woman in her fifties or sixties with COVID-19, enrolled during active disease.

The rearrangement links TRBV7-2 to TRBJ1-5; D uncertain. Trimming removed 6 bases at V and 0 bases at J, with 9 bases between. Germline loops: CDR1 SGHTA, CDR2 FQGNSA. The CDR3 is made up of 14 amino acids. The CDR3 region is CASSPDNSNQPQHF. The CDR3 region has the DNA TGTGCCAGCAGTCCCGACAATAGCAATCAGCCCCAGCATTTT.

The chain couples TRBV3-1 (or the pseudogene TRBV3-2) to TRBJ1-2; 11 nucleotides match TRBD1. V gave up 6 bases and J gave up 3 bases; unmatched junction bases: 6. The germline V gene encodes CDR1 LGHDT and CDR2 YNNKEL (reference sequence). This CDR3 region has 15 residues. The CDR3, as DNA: TGTGCCAGCAGTCGTGGGACAGGGGGACACTATGGCTACACCTTC. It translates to CASSRGTGGHYGYTF.

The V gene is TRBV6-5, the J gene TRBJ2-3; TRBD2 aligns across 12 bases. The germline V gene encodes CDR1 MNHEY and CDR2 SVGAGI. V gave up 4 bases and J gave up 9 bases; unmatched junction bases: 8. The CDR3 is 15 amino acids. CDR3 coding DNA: TGTGCCAGCAGTTCAGGGCTAGCGGGGGGGATAACGCAGTATTTT. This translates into CASSSGLAGGITQYF.

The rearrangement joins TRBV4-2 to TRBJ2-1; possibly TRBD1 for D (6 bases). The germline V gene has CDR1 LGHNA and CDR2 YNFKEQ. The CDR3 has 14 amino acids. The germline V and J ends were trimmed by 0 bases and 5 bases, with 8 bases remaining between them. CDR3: CASSQDDRNNEQFF. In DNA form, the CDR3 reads TGTGCCAGCAGCCAAGATGACAGGAACAATGAGCAGTTCTTC.

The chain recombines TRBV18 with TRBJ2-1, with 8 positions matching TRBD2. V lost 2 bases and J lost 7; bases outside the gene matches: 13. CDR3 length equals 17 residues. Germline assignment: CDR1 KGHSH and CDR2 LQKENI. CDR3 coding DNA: TGTGCCAGCTCACCAACCCCCCCCGGGACTAGGATGAATGAGCAGTTCTTC. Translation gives CASSPTPPGTRMNEQFF.

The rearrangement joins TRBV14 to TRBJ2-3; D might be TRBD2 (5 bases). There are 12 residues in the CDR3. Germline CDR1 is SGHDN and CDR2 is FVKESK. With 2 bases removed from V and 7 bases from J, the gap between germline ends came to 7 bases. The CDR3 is CASSQSGNTQYF. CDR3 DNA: TGTGCCAGCAGCCAATCGGGGAATACGCAGTATTTT.

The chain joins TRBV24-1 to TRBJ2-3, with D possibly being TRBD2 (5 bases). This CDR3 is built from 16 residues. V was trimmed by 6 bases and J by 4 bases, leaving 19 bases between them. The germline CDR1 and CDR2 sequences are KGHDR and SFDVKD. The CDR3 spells CATSPGTFGFADTQYF. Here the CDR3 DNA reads TGTGCCACCAGTCCGGGAACTTTCGGGTTTGCAGATACGCAGTATTTT.

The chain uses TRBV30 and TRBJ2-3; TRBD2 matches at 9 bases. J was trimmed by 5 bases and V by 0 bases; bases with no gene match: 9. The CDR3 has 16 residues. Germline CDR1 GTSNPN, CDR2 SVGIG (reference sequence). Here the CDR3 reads CAWSVGSGSLGDTQYF. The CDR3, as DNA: TGTGCCTGGAGTGTGGGTAGCGGGAGCCTGGGAGATACGCAGTATTTT.

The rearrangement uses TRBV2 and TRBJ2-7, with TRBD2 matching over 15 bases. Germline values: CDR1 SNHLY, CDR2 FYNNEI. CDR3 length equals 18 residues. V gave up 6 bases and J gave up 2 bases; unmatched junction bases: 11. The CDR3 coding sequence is TGTGCCAGCAGCCCAGGACTAGCGGGAGGGTTTAGGCCCTACGAGCAGTACTTC. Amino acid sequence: CASSPGLAGGFRPYEQYF.

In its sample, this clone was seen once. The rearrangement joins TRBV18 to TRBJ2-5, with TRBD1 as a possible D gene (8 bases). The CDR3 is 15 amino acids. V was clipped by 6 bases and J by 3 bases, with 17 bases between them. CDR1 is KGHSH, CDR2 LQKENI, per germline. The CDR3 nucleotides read TGTGCCAGCTCGGGAGGGACAGGTTTAAAAGAGACCCAGTACTTC. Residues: CASSGGTGLKETQYF.

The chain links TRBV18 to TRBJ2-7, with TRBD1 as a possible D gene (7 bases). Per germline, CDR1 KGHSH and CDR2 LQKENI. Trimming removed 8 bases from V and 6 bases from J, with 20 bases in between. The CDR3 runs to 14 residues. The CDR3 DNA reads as TGTGCCAGCGCAAAAGGGACAGAGGGGGGCGAGCAGTACTTC. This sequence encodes CASAKGTEGGEQYF.

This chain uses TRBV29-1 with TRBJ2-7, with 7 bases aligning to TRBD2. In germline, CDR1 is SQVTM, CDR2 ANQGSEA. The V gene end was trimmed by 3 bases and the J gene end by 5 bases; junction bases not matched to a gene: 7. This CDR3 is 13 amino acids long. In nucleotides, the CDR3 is TGCAGCGTTGATCTGACTAGCTCTCACGAGCAGTACTTC. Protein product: CSVDLTSSHEQYF.

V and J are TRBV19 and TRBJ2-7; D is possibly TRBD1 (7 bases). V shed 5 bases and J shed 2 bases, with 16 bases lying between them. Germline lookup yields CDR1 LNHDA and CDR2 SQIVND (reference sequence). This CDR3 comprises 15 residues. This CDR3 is CASSPGGTRTYEQYF. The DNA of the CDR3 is TGTGCCAGTAGTCCAGGGGGGACAAGAACCTACGAGCAGTACTTC.

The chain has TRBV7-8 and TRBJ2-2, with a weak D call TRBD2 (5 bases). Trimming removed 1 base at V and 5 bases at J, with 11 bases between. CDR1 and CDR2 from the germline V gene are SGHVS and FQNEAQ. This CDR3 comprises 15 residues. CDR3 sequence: CASSLVRGRTGELFF. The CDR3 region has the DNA TGTGCCAGCAGCTTAGTTCGGGGAAGGACCGGGGAGCTGTTTTTT.

In DNA, the CDR3 is TGTGCCAGCAGAGACAAACGCCAGGGGGCAGAGACCCAGTACTTC. Amino acids: CASRDKRQGAETQYF. The V call is TRBV5-4, the J call TRBJ2-5, with TRBD1 matching 8 bases. V lost 5 bases, J lost 4 bases, and 10 bases stayed unmatched. Germline V lookup: CDR1 SGHNT, CDR2 YYREEE (reference sequence). The CDR3 is 15 amino acids.

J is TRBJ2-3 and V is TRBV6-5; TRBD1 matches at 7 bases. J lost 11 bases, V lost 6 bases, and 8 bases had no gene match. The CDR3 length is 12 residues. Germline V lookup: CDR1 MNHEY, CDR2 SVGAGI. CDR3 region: CASSPWAGGQYF. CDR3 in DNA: TGTGCCAGCAGCCCCTGGGCAGGGGGGCAGTATTTT.

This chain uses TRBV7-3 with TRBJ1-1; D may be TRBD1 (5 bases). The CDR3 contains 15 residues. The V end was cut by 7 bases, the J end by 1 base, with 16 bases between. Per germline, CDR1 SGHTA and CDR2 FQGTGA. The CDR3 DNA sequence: TGTGCCAGCACCGTGGATAAGGGGCCGAACACTGAAGCTTTCTTT. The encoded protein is CASTVDKGPNTEAFF.

DNA of the CDR3: TGTGCCAGCTCACCAAGGACAGGCCATAACACTGAAGCTTTCTTT. Translation gives CASSPRTGHNTEAFF. This chain links TRBV18 with TRBJ1-1; 7 positions match TRBD1. Germline trimming cut 2 bases from V and 2 bases from J; bases unmatched to any gene: 5. The CDR3 has 15 amino acids. Germline CDR1 reads KGHSH; CDR2 reads LQKENI.

This CDR3 is CASRDYLSYEQYF. CDR3 nucleotide sequence: TGCGCCAGCAGGGACTACCTCTCCTACGAGCAGTACTTC. The chain is built from TRBV5-1 and TRBJ2-7; weak D call: TRBD2 (6 bases). This CDR3 has 13 residues. Germline CDR1 SGHRS, CDR2 YFSETQ. V lost 5 bases, J lost 0 bases, and 9 bases lay in between.

In DNA, the CDR3 is TGTGCCTGGAGCGCCGCCCGCTCTAGCGGGGGAGACTACGAGCAGTACTTC. It yields the protein CAWSAARSSGGDYEQYF. The chain combines TRBV30 with TRBJ2-7; 10 bases line up with TRBD2. Germline trimming cut 3 bases from V and 3 bases from J; bases unmatched to any gene: 14. Germline CDR1 reads GTSNPN; CDR2 reads SVGIG (reference sequence). This CDR3 is 17 amino acids long.

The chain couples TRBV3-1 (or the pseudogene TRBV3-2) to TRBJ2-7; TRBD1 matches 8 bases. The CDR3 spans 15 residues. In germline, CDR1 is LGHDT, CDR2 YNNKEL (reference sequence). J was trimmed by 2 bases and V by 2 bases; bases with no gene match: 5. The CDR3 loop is CASSQQGATAYEQYF. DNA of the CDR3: TGTGCCAGCAGCCAACAGGGGGCAACCGCCTACGAGCAGTACTTC.

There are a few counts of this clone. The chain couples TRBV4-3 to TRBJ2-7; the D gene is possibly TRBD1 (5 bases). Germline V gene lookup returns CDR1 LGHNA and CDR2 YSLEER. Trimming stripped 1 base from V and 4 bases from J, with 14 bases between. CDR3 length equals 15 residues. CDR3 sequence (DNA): TGCGCCAGCAGCCAAGTAAGGGGTTCGTCTTACGAGCAGTACTTC. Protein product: CASSQVRGSSYEQYF.

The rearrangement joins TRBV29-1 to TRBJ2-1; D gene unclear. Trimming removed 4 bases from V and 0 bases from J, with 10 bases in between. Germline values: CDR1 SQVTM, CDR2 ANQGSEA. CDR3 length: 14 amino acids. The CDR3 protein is CSVGSSSSYNEQFF. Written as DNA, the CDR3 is TGCAGCGTTGGTTCCTCGAGCTCCTACAATGAGCAGTTCTTC.

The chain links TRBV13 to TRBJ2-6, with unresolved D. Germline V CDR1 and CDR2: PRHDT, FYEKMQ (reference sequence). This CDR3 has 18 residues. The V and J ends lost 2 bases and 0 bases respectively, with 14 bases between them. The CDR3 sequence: CASSLRPGSNSGANVLTF. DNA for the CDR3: TGTGCCAGCAGCTTACGTCCAGGATCAAACTCTGGGGCCAACGTCCTGACTTTC.

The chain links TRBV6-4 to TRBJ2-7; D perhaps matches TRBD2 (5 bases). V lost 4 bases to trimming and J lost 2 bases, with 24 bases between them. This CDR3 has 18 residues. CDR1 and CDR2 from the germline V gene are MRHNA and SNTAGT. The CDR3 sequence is CASSVEAENLQFTYEQYF. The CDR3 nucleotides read TGTGCCAGCAGTGTGGAAGCGGAAAATTTACAATTCACCTACGAGCAGTACTTC.

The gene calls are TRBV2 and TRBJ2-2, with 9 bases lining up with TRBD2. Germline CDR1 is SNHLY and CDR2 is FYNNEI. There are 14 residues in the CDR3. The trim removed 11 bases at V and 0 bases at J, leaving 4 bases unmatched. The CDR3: CAGRLAANTGELFF. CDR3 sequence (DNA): TGTGCCGGACGACTAGCGGCGAACACCGGGGAGCTGTTTTTT.

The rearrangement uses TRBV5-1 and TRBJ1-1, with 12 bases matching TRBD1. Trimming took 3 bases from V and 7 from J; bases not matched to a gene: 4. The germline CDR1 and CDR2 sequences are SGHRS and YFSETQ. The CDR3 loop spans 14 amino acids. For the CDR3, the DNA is TGCGCCAGCAGCTGGGGACAGGGGGCCGGTGAAGCTTTCTTT. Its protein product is CASSWGQGAGEAFF.

The CDR3 coding sequence is TGTGCCAGCAGAGCGGGGCGCGTATCACCCCTCCACTTT. This translates into CASRAGRVSPLHF. V gene TRBV3-1 (or the pseudogene TRBV3-2) combines with J gene TRBJ1-6; D might be TRBD1 (5 bases). This CDR3 has 13 residues. The V end was cut by 6 bases, the J end by 10 bases, with 13 bases between. Germline V gives CDR1 LGHDT, CDR2 YNNKEL (reference sequence).

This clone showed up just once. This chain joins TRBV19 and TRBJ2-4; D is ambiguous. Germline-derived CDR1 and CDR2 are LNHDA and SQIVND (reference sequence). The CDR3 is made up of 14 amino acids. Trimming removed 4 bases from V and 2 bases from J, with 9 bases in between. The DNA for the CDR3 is TGTGCCAGTAGTACTAAGATAACCAAAAACATTCAGTACTTC. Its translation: CASSTKITKNIQYF.

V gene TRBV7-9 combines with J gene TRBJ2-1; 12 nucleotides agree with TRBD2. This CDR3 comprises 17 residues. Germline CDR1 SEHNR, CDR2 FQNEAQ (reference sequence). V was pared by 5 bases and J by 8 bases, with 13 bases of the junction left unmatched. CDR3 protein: CASSPGGLAGGSDEQFF. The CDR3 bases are TGTGCCAGCAGCCCAGGAGGCCTAGCGGGAGGGTCGGATGAGCAGTTCTTC.